Listed below are T cell receptor beta chains from one sample, sequenced in a study of blood T cell repertoires in COVID-19. Here immunoSEQ multiplex PCR was the method, and the copy in TCRdb shows in-frame clones only, minus some. The sample has tens of thousands of clones, about 88% seen once. The sequenced sample consisted of peripheral blood. These receptors were taken from a man aged 45-60 years with active COVID-19. Each CDR3 is given with its conserved first and last residue. A D gene is named only where the DNA matches it firmly. Expanded clones get a size class; other rows say once, few or many, or leave the size out.

>NA|NA|TRBV19|TRBJ2-2
CASSIGTLSLNTGELFF
TGTGCCAGTAGTATAGGGACTCTATCATTGAACACCGGGGAGCTGTTTTTT
>NA|NA|TRBV5-5|TRBJ2-5
CASSLYQTVQETQYF
TGTGCCAGCAGCTTGTACCAGACAGTCCAAGAGACCCAGTACTTC
>NA|NA|TRBV14|TRBJ1-2
CASSQVARGYGYTF
TGTGCCAGCAGCCAAGTGGCCAGGGGCTATGGCTACACCTTC
>NA|TRBD1|TRBV25-1|TRBJ1-2
CASSDPRQGADYGYTF
TGTGCCAGCAGTGACCCTAGACAGGGGGCGGACTATGGCTACACCTTC
>NA|TRBD1|TRBV5-4|TRBJ2-3
CASSVQGALADTQYF
TGTGCCAGCAGCGTTCAGGGGGCGCTCGCAGATACGCAGTATTTT
>NA|NA|TRBV6-5|TRBJ2-7
CAILPGDSYEQYF
TGTGCCATTCTTCCGGGAGATTCCTACGAGCAGTACTTC
>NA|TRBD1|TRBV4-1|TRBJ2-1
CASSRGQGYNEQFF
TGCGCCAGCAGCCGGGGACAGGGGTACAATGAGCAGTTCTTC
>NA|NA|TRBV11-2|TRBJ1-1
CASSARPTGEAFF
TGTGCCAGCAGCGCGAGACCGACGGGTGAAGCTTTCTTT
>NA|NA|TRBV5-6|TRBJ1-1
CASSIRQTLGTEAFF
TGTGCCAGCAGCATACGACAGACCTTGGGCACTGAAGCTTTCTTT
>NA|TRBD1|TRBV5-4|TRBJ1-1
CASSSTGGYTEAFF
TGTGCCAGCAGCTCAACAGGGGGTTACACTGAAGCTTTCTTT
>NA|NA|TRBV2|TRBJ1-6
CASSGRQEYNSPLHF
TGTGCCAGCAGTGGTCGACAGGAATATAATTCACCCCTCCACTTT
>NA|TRBD1|TRBV6-6|TRBJ1-1
CASSYGTVNTEAFF
TGTGCCAGCAGTTACGGGACAGTGAACACTGAAGCTTTCTTT
>NA|TRBD2|TRBV7-9|TRBJ2-7
CASSLVTSGDYEQYF
TGTGCCAGCAGCTTAGTAACTAGCGGGGACTACGAGCAGTACTTC
>few|NA|TRBV7-9|TRBJ1-6
CASSLGYRDSPLHF
TGTGCCAGCAGCTTAGGATACAGGGATTCACCCCTCCACTTT
>NA|NA|TRBV19|TRBJ1-4
CASSFGEVNEKLFF
TGTGCCAGTTCGTTTGGGGAGGTGAATGAAAAACTGTTTTTT
>NA|TRBD2|TRBV3-1/TRBV3-2|TRBJ2-7
CASRQGPPGGNDYEQYF
TGTGCCAGCAGGCAAGGCCCACCGGGGGGAAACGACTACGAGCAGTACTTC
>NA|NA|TRBV19|TRBJ2-7
CASSLQSSYEQYF
TGTGCCAGTAGCCTACAGTCAAGTTACGAGCAGTACTTC
>NA|NA|TRBV2|TRBJ1-5
CASSGETDQPQHF
TGTGCCAGCAGCGGGGAGACCGATCAGCCCCAGCATTTT
>few|TRBD1|TRBV4-1|TRBJ2-7
CASSQGVGGTEQYF
TGCGCCAGCAGCCAAGGTGTAGGGGGCACGGAGCAGTACTTC
>NA|NA|TRBV3-1/TRBV3-2|TRBJ2-5
CASSERGLSFSETQYF
TGTGCCAGCAGCGAGAGAGGTCTTTCTTTCTCTGAGACCCAGTACTTC
>once|TRBD1|TRBV19|TRBJ1-5
CASSPGDRRYQPQHF
TGTGCCAGTAGTCCGGGGGACAGGAGGTACCAGCCCCAGCATTTT
>NA|TRBD1|TRBV7-2|TRBJ2-5
CASTSDRGDQETQYF
TGTGCCAGCACCTCGGACAGGGGTGACCAAGAGACCCAGTACTTC
>NA|NA|TRBV12-3/TRBV12-4|TRBJ2-7
CASSSTGPEQYF
TGTGCCAGCAGTTCTACAGGGCCCGAGCAGTACTTC
>NA|NA|TRBV9|TRBJ2-2
CASSLNTNTGELFF
TGTGCCAGCAGCCTTAACACGAACACCGGGGAGCTGTTTTTT
>NA|TRBD1|TRBV24-1|TRBJ2-7
CATGTGAYEQYF
TGTGCCACCGGGACAGGGGCCTACGAGCAGTACTTC
>NA|NA|TRBV11-2|TRBJ2-2
CASSSPRLGHGELFF
TGTGCCAGCAGCTCACCCCGACTGGGACACGGGGAGCTGTTTTTT
>NA|TRBD1|TRBV6-4|TRBJ2-3
CASSTGGTDTQYF
TGTGCCAGCAGTACAGGGGGCACAGATACGCAGTATTTT
>NA|TRBD2|TRBV6-6|TRBJ2-3
CASRLSGGADTQYF
TGTGCCAGCAGACTCAGCGGGGGGGCGGATACGCAGTATTTT
>NA|NA|TRBV12-5|TRBJ2-7
CASGLAPLAAEQYF
TGTGCTAGTGGTTTGGCCCCCCTAGCTGCCGAGCAGTACTTC
>NA|TRBD2|TRBV6-1|TRBJ2-7
CASSAVTSGGANEQYF
TGTGCCAGCAGTGCCGTGACTAGCGGGGGGGCAAACGAGCAGTACTTC
>NA|NA|TRBV18|TRBJ1-2
CASSPETTYGYTF
TGTGCCAGCTCACCCGAGACAACCTATGGCTACACCTTC
>once|NA|TRBV5-1|TRBJ2-2
CASSFTGQNTGELFF
TGCGCCAGCAGCTTTACGGGACAGAACACCGGGGAGCTGTTTTTT
>NA|TRBD1|TRBV6-5|TRBJ2-3
CASRRDRRTDTQYF
TGTGCCAGCAGGAGGGACAGACGCACAGATACGCAGTATTTT
>NA|TRBD2|TRBV4-1|TRBJ2-5
CASSPGTSGVQETQYF
TGCGCCAGCAGCCCCGGGACTAGCGGGGTTCAAGAGACCCAGTACTTC
>NA|TRBD1|TRBV5-1|TRBJ2-7
CASSLMGGTGGPEQYF
TGCGCCAGCAGCTTGATGGGGGGGACAGGGGGCCCCGAGCAGTACTTC
>NA|NA|TRBV3-1/TRBV3-2|TRBJ2-7
CASREAWQGTYEQYF
TGTGCCAGCAGGGAAGCGTGGCAGGGGACCTACGAGCAGTACTTC
>NA|TRBD2|TRBV19|TRBJ2-1
CASSLAGSSYNEQFF
TGTGCCAGTAGTCTAGCGGGGAGCTCCTACAATGAGCAGTTCTTC
>NA|TRBD2|TRBV5-6|TRBJ2-7
CASSLVVRTSGGAYEQYF
TGTGCCAGCAGCTTGGTGGTTAGGACTAGCGGGGGGGCTTACGAGCAGTACTTC
>NA|TRBD2|TRBV3-1/TRBV3-2|TRBJ2-3
CASSPATSGSSTDTQYF
TGTGCCAGCAGCCCAGCTACTAGCGGGTCTAGCACAGATACGCAGTATTTT
>NA|TRBD1|TRBV4-2|TRBJ1-4
CASSQLGTGNEKLFF
TGTGCCAGCAGCCAATTAGGGACAGGGAATGAAAAACTGTTTTTT
>few|TRBD1|TRBV13|TRBJ1-2
CASSLWGQGNYGYTF
TGTGCCAGCAGCTTATGGGGACAGGGGAACTATGGCTACACCTTC